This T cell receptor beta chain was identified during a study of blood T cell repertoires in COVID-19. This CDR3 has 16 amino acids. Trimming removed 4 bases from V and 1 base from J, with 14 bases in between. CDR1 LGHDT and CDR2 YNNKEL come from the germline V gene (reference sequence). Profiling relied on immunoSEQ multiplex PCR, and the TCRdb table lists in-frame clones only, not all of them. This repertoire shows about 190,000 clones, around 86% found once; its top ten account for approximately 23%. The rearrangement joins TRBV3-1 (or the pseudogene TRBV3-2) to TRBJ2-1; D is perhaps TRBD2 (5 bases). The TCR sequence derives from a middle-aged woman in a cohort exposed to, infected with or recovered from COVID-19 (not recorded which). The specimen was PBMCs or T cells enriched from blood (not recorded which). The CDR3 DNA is TGTGCCAGCAGCCCCGGACCGAGGGTGTCCTACAATGAGCAGTTCTTC. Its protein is CASSPGPRVSYNEQFF.